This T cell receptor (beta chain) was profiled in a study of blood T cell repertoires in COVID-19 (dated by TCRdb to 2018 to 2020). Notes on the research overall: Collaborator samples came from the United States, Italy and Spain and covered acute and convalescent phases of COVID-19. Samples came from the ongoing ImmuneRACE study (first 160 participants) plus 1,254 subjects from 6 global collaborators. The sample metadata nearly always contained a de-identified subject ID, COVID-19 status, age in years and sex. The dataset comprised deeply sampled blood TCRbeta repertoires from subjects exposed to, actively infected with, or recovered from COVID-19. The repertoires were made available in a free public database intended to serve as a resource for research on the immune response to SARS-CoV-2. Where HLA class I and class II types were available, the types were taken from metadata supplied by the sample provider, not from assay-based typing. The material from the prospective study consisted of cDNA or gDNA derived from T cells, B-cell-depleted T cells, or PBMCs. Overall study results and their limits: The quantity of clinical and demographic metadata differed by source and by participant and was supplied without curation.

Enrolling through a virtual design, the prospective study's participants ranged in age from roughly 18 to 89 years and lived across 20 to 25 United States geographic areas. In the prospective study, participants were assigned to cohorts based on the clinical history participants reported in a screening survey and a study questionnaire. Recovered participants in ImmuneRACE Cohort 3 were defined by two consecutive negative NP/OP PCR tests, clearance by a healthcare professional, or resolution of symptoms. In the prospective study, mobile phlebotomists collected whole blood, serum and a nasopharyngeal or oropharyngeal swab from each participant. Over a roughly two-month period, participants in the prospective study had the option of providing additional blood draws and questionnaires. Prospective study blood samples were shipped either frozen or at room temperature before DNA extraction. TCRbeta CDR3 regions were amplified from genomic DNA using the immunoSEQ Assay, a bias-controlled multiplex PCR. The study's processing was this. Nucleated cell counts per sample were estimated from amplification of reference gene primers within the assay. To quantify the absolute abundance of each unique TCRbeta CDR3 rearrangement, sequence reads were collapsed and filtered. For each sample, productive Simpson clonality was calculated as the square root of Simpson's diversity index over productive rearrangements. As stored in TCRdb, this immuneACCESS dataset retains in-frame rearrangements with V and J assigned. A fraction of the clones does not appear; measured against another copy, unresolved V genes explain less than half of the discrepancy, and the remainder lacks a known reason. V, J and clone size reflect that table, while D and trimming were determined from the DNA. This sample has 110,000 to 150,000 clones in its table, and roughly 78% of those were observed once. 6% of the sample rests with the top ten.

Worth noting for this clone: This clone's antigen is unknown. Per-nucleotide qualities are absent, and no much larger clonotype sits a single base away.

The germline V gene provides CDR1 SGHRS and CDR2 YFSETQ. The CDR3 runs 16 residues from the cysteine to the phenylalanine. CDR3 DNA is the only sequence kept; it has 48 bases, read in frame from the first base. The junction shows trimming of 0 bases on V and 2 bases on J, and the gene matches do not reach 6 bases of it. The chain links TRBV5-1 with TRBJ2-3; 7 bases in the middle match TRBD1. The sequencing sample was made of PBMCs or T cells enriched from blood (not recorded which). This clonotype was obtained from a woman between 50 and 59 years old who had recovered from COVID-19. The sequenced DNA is TGCGCCAGCAGCTTGGGGGACAGCTTCCTCACAGATACGCAGTATTTT. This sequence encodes CASSLGDSFLTDTQYF.